Listed below are T cell receptor beta chains from one sample, sequenced in a study of T cells after yellow fever vaccination. TCRdb ran MiXCR on the 5' RACE reads and lists one entry per CDR3 protein. The table records fewer than 350,000 distinct CDR3 sequences, about 9.5% of them present only once. Sequencing used PBMCs, obtained on the day of the first yellow fever vaccination. The source is a young man who received the YFV17D yellow fever vaccine. CDR3s include the opening cysteine and the closing phenylalanine or tryptophan. Each record gives: clone size, D gene, J gene, V gene, CDR3 DNA, CDR3 protein. A D gene is named only where the DNA matches it firmly. The listing skips clone size in some rows; elsewhere it reads once, few, many or a size class.

size: few
D: -
J: TRBJ2-1
V: TRBV5-1
DNA: TGCGCCAGCAGTTACACCAATGAGCAGTTCTTC
CDR3: CASSYTNEQFF

size: many
D: -
J: TRBJ2-7
V: TRBV5-1
DNA: TGCGCCAGCAGCAACGGGAAGCGCAGCTCCTACGAGCAGTACTTC
CDR3: CASSNGKRSSYEQYF

size: few
D: -
J: TRBJ1-2
V: TRBV6-5
DNA: TGTGCCAGCAGTTACGGGGGGGCGTATGGCTACACCTTC
CDR3: CASSYGGAYGYTF

size: once
D: TRBD2
J: TRBJ2-3
V: TRBV6-2/TRBV6-3
DNA: TGTGCCAGCAGTTACCGGCTAGCGGGGGGCACAGATACGCAGTATTTT
CDR3: CASSYRLAGGTDTQYF

size: few
D: TRBD2
J: TRBJ2-1
V: TRBV28
DNA: TGTGCCAGCAGCCCTACCCGACTAGCCGCCAATGAGCAGTTCTTC
CDR3: CASSPTRLAANEQFF

size: many
D: TRBD1
J: TRBJ1-2
V: TRBV6-2/TRBV6-3
DNA: TGTGCCAGCAGTGCTCCGGGACAGGGGGCGCTTGGTGGCTACACCTTC
CDR3: CASSAPGQGALGGYTF

size: few
D: -
J: TRBJ2-7
V: TRBV29-1
DNA: TGCAGCGTTGAAATCCCTCTAAGATACGAGCAGTACTTC
CDR3: CSVEIPLRYEQYF

size: -
D: TRBD2
J: TRBJ2-3
V: TRBV24-1
DNA: TGTGCCACCCCTAGCGGGGGGTCAGATACGCAGTATTTT
CDR3: CATPSGGSDTQYF

size: -
D: -
J: TRBJ2-1
V: TRBV29-1
DNA: TGCAGGATTTGGGGTTGGATGGCCCCCCCCGGGACAAGAAGCTCCTACAATGAGCAGTTCTTC
CDR3: CRIWGWMAPPGTRSSYNEQFF

size: -
D: -
J: TRBJ2-3
V: TRBV7-2
DNA: TGTGCCAGCAGCCCAGCCCAGGCGGATACGCAGTATTTT
CDR3: CASSPAQADTQYF

size: many
D: TRBD1
J: TRBJ1-1
V: TRBV5-1
DNA: TGCGCCAGCAGCTTGGGGGCACAGGGGGCAGGTACTGAAGCTTTCTTT
CDR3: CASSLGAQGAGTEAFF

size: few
D: -
J: TRBJ2-5
V: TRBV7-9
DNA: TGTGCCAGCAGCTTGAAGCCTGAAGAGACCCAGTACTTC
CDR3: CASSLKPEETQYF

size: few
D: -
J: TRBJ2-3
V: TRBV2
DNA: TGTGCCAGCAGCGGACAAGGGGGCACAGATACGCAGTATTTT
CDR3: CASSGQGGTDTQYF

size: many
D: -
J: TRBJ2-2
V: TRBV12-3/TRBV12-4
DNA: TGTGCCAGCAGTTTGAACAGGGCCGTCGGGGAGCTGTTTTTT
CDR3: CASSLNRAVGELFF

size: -
D: TRBD1
J: TRBJ1-2
V: TRBV20-1
DNA: TGCAGTGGGTTGGGACAGGGGAGCTATGGCTACACCTTC
CDR3: CSGLGQGSYGYTF

size: few
D: -
J: TRBJ1-3
V: TRBV6-5
DNA: TGTGCCAGCAGTTCGGTGGAAACTGGAAACACCATATATTTT
CDR3: CASSSVETGNTIYF

size: -
D: -
J: TRBJ2-2
V: TRBV7-6
DNA: TGTGGCTCTACGGGGACGAACACCGGGGAGCTGTTTTTT
CDR3: CGSTGTNTGELFF

size: many
D: -
J: TRBJ1-3
V: TRBV24-1
DNA: TGTGCCACCAGTGACCCCGGGTCCTCTGGAAACACCATATATTTT
CDR3: CATSDPGSSGNTIYF

size: few
D: -
J: TRBJ1-1
V: TRBV11-2
DNA: TGTGCCAGCAGCTTAGACATAGCCGAGGCTTTCTTT
CDR3: CASSLDIAEAFF

size: -
D: -
J: TRBJ2-5
V: TRBV6-5
DNA: TGTGCCAGCAGCTACCTAGATCGCGGGGCAGGAGAGACCCAGTACTTC
CDR3: CASSYLDRGAGETQYF